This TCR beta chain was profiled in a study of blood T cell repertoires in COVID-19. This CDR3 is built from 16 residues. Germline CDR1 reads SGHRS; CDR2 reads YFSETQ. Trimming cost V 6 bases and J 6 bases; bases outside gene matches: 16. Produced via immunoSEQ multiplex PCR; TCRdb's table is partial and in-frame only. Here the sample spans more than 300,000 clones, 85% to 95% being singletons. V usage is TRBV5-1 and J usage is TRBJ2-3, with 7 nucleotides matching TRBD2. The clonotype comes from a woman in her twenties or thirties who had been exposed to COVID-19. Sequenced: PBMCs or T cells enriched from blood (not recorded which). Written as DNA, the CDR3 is TGCGCCAGCACCGACCTCGGGGCTAGCGGTCTTGATACGCAGTATTTT. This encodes CASTDLGASGLDTQYF.